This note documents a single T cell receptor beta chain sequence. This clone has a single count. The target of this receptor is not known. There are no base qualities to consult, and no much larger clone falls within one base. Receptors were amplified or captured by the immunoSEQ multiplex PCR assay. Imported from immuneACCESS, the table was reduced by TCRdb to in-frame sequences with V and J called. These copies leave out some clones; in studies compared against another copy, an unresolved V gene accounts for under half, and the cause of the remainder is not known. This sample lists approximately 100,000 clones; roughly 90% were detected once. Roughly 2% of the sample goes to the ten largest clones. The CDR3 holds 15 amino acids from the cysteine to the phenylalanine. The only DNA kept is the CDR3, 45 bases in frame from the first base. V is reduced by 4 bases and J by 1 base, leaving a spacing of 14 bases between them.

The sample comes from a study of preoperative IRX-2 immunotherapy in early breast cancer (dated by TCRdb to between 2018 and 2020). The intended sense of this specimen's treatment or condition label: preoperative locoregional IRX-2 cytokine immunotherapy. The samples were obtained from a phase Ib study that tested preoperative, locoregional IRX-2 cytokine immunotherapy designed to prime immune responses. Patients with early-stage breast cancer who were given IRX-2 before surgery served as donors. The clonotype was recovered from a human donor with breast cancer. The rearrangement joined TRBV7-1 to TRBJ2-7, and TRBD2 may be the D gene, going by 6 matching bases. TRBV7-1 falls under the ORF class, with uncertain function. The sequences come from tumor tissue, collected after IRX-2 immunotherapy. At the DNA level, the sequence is TGTGCCAGCAGCTTAGGCGGGACGGCATCCTACGAGCAGTACTTC. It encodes CASSLGGTASYEQYF.